These T cell receptor beta chains were read from a single sample in a study of T cell repertoires in cytomegalovirus infection. TCRdb re-called the reads with MiXCR, one entry per CDR3 protein. There are about 400,000 distinct CDR3 sequences in the sample; roughly 18% occur only once, and approximately 8% lies in the top ten. Sequenced input: PBMCs. Every receptor here comes from a human donor in good health (CMV status not recorded). Some clones in this sample may be carry-over from other donors' samples. Both conserved end residues are part of each CDR3. The order of the fields is V gene, J gene, CDR3 protein.

>TRBV7-2|TRBJ2-1
CASRPPGLATSSYNEQFF
>TRBV9|TRBJ2-3
CASSAGTSGSMDTQYF
>TRBV20-1|TRBJ2-7
CSARTGTDTYEQYF
>TRBV7-2|TRBJ1-1
CASSPDRGRVAFF
>TRBV7-9|TRBJ2-3
CASSPRAQTDTQYF
>TRBV19|TRBJ2-3
CASSTGLLDTQYF
>TRBV12-3/TRBV12-4|TRBJ1-5
CASSPEGRGNQPQHF
>TRBV7-2|TRBJ2-7
CASSLVRQSSYEQYF
>TRBV7-2|TRBJ1-6
CASSLTASGSPLHF
>TRBV12-3/TRBV12-4|TRBJ1-2
CASSLWAGREGYTF
>TRBV10-3|TRBJ2-7
CAARGRLSYEQYF
>TRBV5-4|TRBJ2-3
CASSSRKHSTDTQYF
>TRBV7-8|TRBJ2-5
CASSLAGLAAETQYF
>TRBV7-8|TRBJ2-5
CASSPRQLRETQYF
>TRBV20-1|TRBJ1-5
CSADRLGWYDQPQHF
>TRBV7-8|TRBJ2-1
CASSSGSGYLSYNEQFF
>TRBV20-1|TRBJ2-7
CSARDLQGLSEQYF
>TRBV18|TRBJ1-1
CASSTGTGGLNTEAFF
>TRBV7-9|TRBJ1-2
CASSLATGGASYGYTF
>TRBV14|TRBJ1-3
CASSLRTGPGNTIYF
>TRBV7-2|TRBJ2-7
CASSGRTGSSYEQYF
>TRBV3-1|TRBJ1-3
CASRATGNSGNTIYF
>TRBV5-1|TRBJ2-5
CASSFRDRKETQYF
>TRBV20-1|TRBJ2-1
CSASLPAVGQFF
>TRBV3-1|TRBJ1-5
CASSQRNYNQPQHF
>TRBV28|TRBJ2-3
CASSLIGESRDTQYF
>TRBV20-1|TRBJ1-4
CGTPGDEKLFF
>TRBV7-2|TRBJ1-4
CASSPTGGDNEKLFF
>TRBV4-1|TRBJ2-3
CASSRVGYTDTQYF
>TRBV5-6|TRBJ2-1
CASSRAVGQDNEQFF
>TRBV10-3|TRBJ1-5
CAIRGTGDDQPQHF
>TRBV2|TRBJ2-1
CASRGDRGSNEQFF
>TRBV20-1|TRBJ1-4
CSASADSATNEKLFF
>TRBV6-2/TRBV6-3|TRBJ2-5
CASRQGQETQYF
>TRBV12-3/TRBV12-4|TRBJ2-5
CASSYGLAGAGGETQYF
>TRBV6-2/TRBV6-3|TRBJ1-5
CASSGRYQPQHF
>TRBV28|TRBJ2-1
CASSFRLDEQFF
>TRBV5-5|TRBJ2-1
CASSHRGPHNEQFF
>TRBV28|TRBJ2-7
CASSSVGQASYEQYF
>TRBV5-1|TRBJ2-5
CASSLASSGRQETQYF
>TRBV12-3/TRBV12-4|TRBJ1-1
CASSPGLAPEAFF
>TRBV6-5|TRBJ1-6
CASSRSSGTGNSPLHF
>TRBV2|TRBJ2-2
CATQRATGELFF
>TRBV5-6|TRBJ1-1
CASSWGTGESGTEAFF
>TRBV10-3|TRBJ1-3
CAITPGQISGNTIYF
>TRBV2|TRBJ1-4
CASSGTKATNEKLFF
>TRBV27|TRBJ2-5
CASSMVDSTQETQYF
>TRBV6-6|TRBJ2-3
CASSYGLAGGSADTQYF
>TRBV12-3/TRBV12-4|TRBJ2-7
CATRGGGPNEQYF
>TRBV5-5|TRBJ2-5
CASSRTGLEETQYF
>TRBV4-3|TRBJ2-3
CASSQDGRETDTQYF
>TRBV7-9|TRBJ1-1
CASNLMLDTEAFF
>TRBV7-2|TRBJ2-1
CASSIRQATRTYNEQFF
>TRBV12-3/TRBV12-4|TRBJ2-1
CASRRDGTYNEQFF
>TRBV6-6|TRBJ2-1
CASSYSQNNEQFF